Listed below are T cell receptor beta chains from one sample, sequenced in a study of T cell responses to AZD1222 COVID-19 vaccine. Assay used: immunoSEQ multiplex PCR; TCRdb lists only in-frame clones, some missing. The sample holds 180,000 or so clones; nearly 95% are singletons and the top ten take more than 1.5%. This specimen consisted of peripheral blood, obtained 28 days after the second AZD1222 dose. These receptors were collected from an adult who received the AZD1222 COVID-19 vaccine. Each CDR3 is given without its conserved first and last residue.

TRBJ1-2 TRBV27 ASRGTARSYGYT
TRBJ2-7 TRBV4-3 ASSQDIALGTGGSYRHEQY
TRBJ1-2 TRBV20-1 SASSWGDRVRRDGYT
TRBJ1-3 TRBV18 ASSLQEGHGNTIY
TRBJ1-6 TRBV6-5 ASSYSASYNSPLH
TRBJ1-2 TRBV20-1 SAIQGYGYT
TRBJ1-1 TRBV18 ASSPVQNTEAF
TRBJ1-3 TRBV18 ASSPNADSGNTIY
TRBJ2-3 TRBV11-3 ASSPSGTRESDTQY
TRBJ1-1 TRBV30 AWTLGGNTEAF
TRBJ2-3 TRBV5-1 ASSGGLAGGLSTDTQY
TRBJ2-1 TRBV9 ASSEDGRGYNEQF
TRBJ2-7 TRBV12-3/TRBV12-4 ASSSGQGYEQY
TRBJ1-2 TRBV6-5 ASSYSAQGIEGYT
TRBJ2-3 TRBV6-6 ASSSDTDTQY
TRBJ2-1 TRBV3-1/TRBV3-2 ASSHQTSVSSYNEQF
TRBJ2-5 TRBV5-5 ASSRTSQETQY
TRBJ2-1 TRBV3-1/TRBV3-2 ASSLRGAARRGLGYNEQF